A single sample gave rise to the 21 T cell receptor beta chains below, sequenced in a study of blood T cell repertoires in COVID-19. TCRdb keeps only in-frame clones here, not all; method: immunoSEQ multiplex PCR. The data contain fewer than 25,000 clones, roughly 86% of them seen just once; the ten biggest clones take up 5% to 5.5%. Sequencing was carried out using peripheral blood. The source is a man aged 45-65 years with active COVID-19.

The chain joins TRBV6-5 to TRBJ2-7, with 10 bases identical to TRBD1. From germline, CDR1 is MNHEY and CDR2 SVGAGI. This CDR3 is built from 14 residues. The junction had 4 bases not matched to a gene; V was cut back by 5 bases and J by 3 bases. CDR3 sequence reads: CASSLGQGVYEQYF. In DNA form, the CDR3 reads TGTGCCAGCAGTCTCGGACAGGGGGTCTACGAGCAGTACTTC.

The rearrangement joins TRBV6-2 or TRBV6-3 to TRBJ1-2; a weak D match, TRBD1 (5 bases). Trimming pared 5 bases from V and 8 bases from J, leaving 15 bases between. The CDR3 loop spans 13 amino acids. CDR1 MNHEY and CDR2 SVGEGT come from the germline V gene. The CDR3 coding sequence is TGTGCCAGCAGTCCCGACAGTGGCGGAGGCTACACCTTC. Its protein product is CASSPDSGGGYTF.

This clone was detected once. In nucleotides, the CDR3 is TGCGCCAGCAGCTTGAAACAGGGCTGGGACACTGAAGCTTTCTTT. It is translated as CASSLKQGWDTEAFF. The chain employs TRBV5-1 and TRBJ1-1; TRBD1 is a possible D gene (6 bases). Trimming took off 1 base at V and 3 bases at J, with 13 bases between the two ends. This CDR3 contains 15 residues. In germline, CDR1 is SGHRS, CDR2 YFSETQ.

V gene TRBV4-1 combines with J gene TRBJ2-7; tentatively, D is TRBD1 (6 bases). From germline, CDR1 is MGHRA and CDR2 YSYEKL. The CDR3 contains 14 residues. V was cut by 2 bases and J by 2 bases, with 10 bases left in between. CDR3 DNA: TGCGCCAGCAGCCAACAGGGGCAGCCCTACGAGCAGTACTTC. Its protein product is CASSQQGQPYEQYF.

The chain has TRBV7-2 and TRBJ2-6, with D possibly being TRBD1 (6 bases). Germline assignment: CDR1 SGHTA and CDR2 FQGNSA. The CDR3 extends over 16 amino acids. Trimming took off 5 bases at V and 0 bases at J, with 11 bases between the two ends. In nucleotides, the CDR3 is TGTGCCAGCAGCCCCCGGACAGCCTCTGGGGCCAACGTCCTGACTTTC. Translating it yields CASSPRTASGANVLTF.

This chain uses TRBV7-3 with TRBJ2-3; 7 bases match TRBD2. V lost 5 bases to trimming and J lost 6 bases; unmatched junction nucleotides: 8. This CDR3 region has 14 residues. The germline V gene has CDR1 SGHTA and CDR2 FQGTGA. CDR3 protein: CASSPWRGSDTQYF. The CDR3 bases are TGTGCCAGCAGCCCCTGGCGGGGGTCGGATACGCAGTATTTT.

There are a few counts of this clone. Written as DNA, the CDR3 is TGTGCCAGTAGTAGGCAGGGGGCCCAGCCCCAGCATTTT. Translation: CASSRQGAQPQHF. The rearrangement links TRBV19 to TRBJ1-5; 8 bases line up with TRBD1. The junction had 3 bases not matched to a gene; V was cut back by 4 bases and J by 7 bases. The CDR3 is made up of 13 amino acids. Per the germline V gene, CDR1 is LNHDA and CDR2 is SQIVND (reference sequence).

CDR3 nucleotide sequence: TGTGCCAGCTCACCAGACAGAAACTATGGCTACACCTTC. Translation: CASSPDRNYGYTF. The chain combines TRBV18 with TRBJ1-2, with a possible D match to TRBD1 (5 bases). The CDR3 loop spans 13 amino acids. Per the germline V gene, CDR1 is KGHSH and CDR2 is LQKENI. The V and J ends lost 2 bases and 2 bases respectively, with 6 bases between them.

This chain connects TRBV28 to TRBJ1-1; possibly TRBD1 for D (5 bases). The V end lost 6 bases, the J end lost 2 bases, and 13 bases lay between the germline ends. The germline V gene encodes CDR1 MDHEN and CDR2 SYDVKM. This CDR3 is built from 14 residues. The CDR3 region has the DNA TGTGCCAGCAGCAACCCCAGGGTAAACACTGAAGCTTTCTTT. This sequence encodes CASSNPRVNTEAFF.

The chain combines TRBV5-6 with TRBJ1-3; D is unresolved. The CDR3 sequence is 15 residues long. V was trimmed by 4 bases and J by 0 bases, leaving 11 bases between them. CDR1 and CDR2 (germline): SGHDT, YYEEEE. The CDR3 nucleotides read TGTGCCAGCAGCCGTTTAGAGGGCTCTGGAAACACCATATATTTT. Encoded protein: CASSRLEGSGNTIYF.

This chain connects TRBV5-4 to TRBJ2-3, with TRBD2 identical over 10 bases. The V segment lost 3 bases and the J segment 4 bases; nucleotides outside the gene matches: 8. This CDR3 is 16 amino acids long. CDR1 and CDR2 (germline): SGHNT, YYREEE (reference sequence). Here the CDR3 reads CASSSRLAGSPDTQYF. Here the CDR3 DNA reads TGTGCCAGCAGCTCGCGACTAGCGGGCAGTCCAGATACGCAGTATTTT.

The chain combines TRBV11-3 with TRBJ2-7; 9 bases fit TRBD2. Per germline, CDR1 SGHNT and CDR2 YENEEA. V shed 4 bases and J 2 bases; nucleotides not matched to a gene: 9. The CDR3 sequence is 16 residues long. The CDR3 region has the DNA TGTGCCAGCAGCTCCTACTCGGCGGGGGGGCCCTACGAGCAGTACTTC. This sequence encodes CASSSYSAGGPYEQYF.

CDR3 sequence (DNA): TGTGCCAGCAGTTCCTCCGGGACAGGTTCCTACGAGCAGTACTTC. The encoded protein is CASSSSGTGSYEQYF. This chain joins TRBV6-2 or TRBV6-3 and TRBJ2-7; TRBD1 aligns across 8 bases. Germline CDR1 is MNHEY and CDR2 is SVGEGT. The J segment lost 1 base and the V segment lost 4 bases, leaving 6 bases of the junction unmatched. CDR3 length: 15 amino acids.

V is TRBV29-1 and J is TRBJ1-4; maybe TRBD1 (6 bases). V lost 6 bases and J 2 bases, leaving 13 bases between the germline ends. CDR3 size: 14 residues. CDR1 SQVTM and CDR2 ANQGSEA come from the germline V gene. In nucleotides, the CDR3 is TGCAGCGTCGGCCCGGGGGGCACTAATGAAAAACTGTTTTTT. It encodes CSVGPGGTNEKLFF.

The genes are TRBV5-1 and TRBJ1-6; TRBD1 matches 7 bases. The CDR3 contains 14 residues. Per germline, CDR1 SGHRS and CDR2 YFSETQ. V shed 5 bases, J shed 7 bases, and the junction held 6 bases outside the gene matches. The CDR3 region has the DNA TGCGCCAGCAGGAGGGACAGCCGGAATTCACCCCTCCACTTT. It specifies CASRRDSRNSPLHF.

The V and J genes are TRBV23-1 and TRBJ2-3; 16 bases fit TRBD2. TRBV23-1 is reported as an ORF; its role is uncertain. The CDR3 covers 16 residues. Trimming at V came to 6 bases and at J to 4 bases, leaving 4 bases not matched to a gene. The CDR3, as DNA: TGCGCCAGCAGATCCGGGACTAGCGGGGGGGCAGATACGCAGTATTTT. Translation gives CASRSGTSGGADTQYF.

Here the CDR3 reads CASSPLAGGAGANVLTF. In DNA, the CDR3 is TGTGCCAGCAGTCCCTTAGCGGGGGGCGCTGGGGCCAACGTCCTGACTTTC. The chain recombines TRBV2 with TRBJ2-6, with TRBD2 identical over 10 bases. V was pared by 5 bases and J by 2 bases, with 6 bases of the junction left unmatched. The germline gives CDR1 SNHLY, CDR2 FYNNEI. The CDR3 covers 17 residues.

The chain links TRBV28 to TRBJ1-2; 7 positions match TRBD1. Germline values: CDR1 MDHEN, CDR2 SYDVKM. V shed 1 base, J shed 7 bases, and the junction held 15 bases outside the gene matches. The CDR3 has 17 amino acids. The CDR3 region has the DNA TGTGCCAGCAGTTTATACTACGAAGGCGGAGGGGGCCGTGGCTACACCTTC. Residues: CASSLYYEGGGGRGYTF.

The rearrangement joins TRBV11-2 to TRBJ1-1; no definite D call. The CDR3 is 14 residues long. V was cut by 3 bases and J by 4 bases, with 12 bases left in between. Per germline, CDR1 SGHAT and CDR2 FQNNGV. CDR3 residues: CASSLTERGTEAFF. The CDR3 DNA reads TGTGCCAGCAGCTTGACTGAACGGGGCACTGAAGCTTTCTTT. Based on the CDR3 plus reference TRBV11-2 and TRBJ1-1, the full variable domain is EAGVAQSPRYKIIEKRQSVAFWCNPISGHATLYWYQQILGQGPKLLIQFQNNGVVDDSQLPKDRFSAERLKGVDSTLKIQPAKLEDSAVYLCASSLTERGTEAFFGQGTRLTVV.

V usage is TRBV4-2 and J usage is TRBJ2-1; 8 bases align to TRBD2. V trimming: 1 base; J trimming: 9 bases; junction bases outside the gene matches: 11. The CDR3 covers 16 residues. The germline CDR1 and CDR2 sequences are LGHNA and YNFKEQ. The CDR3 sequence is CASSQGWRGGGSEQFF. CDR3 nucleotides: TGTGCCAGCAGCCAAGGGTGGAGGGGCGGGGGGAGTGAGCAGTTCTTC.

The sample holds one count of this clone. The chain couples TRBV11-2 to TRBJ2-4; the D gene is possibly TRBD1 (5 bases). Trimming left V 4 bases short and J 0 bases short, with 7 bases between. The length of the CDR3 is 14 residues. CDR1 is SGHAT and CDR2 is FQNNGV in the germline V gene. This chain's CDR3 is CASSSGIAKNIQYF. The DNA of the CDR3 is TGTGCCAGCAGCTCAGGGATAGCCAAAAACATTCAGTACTTC.